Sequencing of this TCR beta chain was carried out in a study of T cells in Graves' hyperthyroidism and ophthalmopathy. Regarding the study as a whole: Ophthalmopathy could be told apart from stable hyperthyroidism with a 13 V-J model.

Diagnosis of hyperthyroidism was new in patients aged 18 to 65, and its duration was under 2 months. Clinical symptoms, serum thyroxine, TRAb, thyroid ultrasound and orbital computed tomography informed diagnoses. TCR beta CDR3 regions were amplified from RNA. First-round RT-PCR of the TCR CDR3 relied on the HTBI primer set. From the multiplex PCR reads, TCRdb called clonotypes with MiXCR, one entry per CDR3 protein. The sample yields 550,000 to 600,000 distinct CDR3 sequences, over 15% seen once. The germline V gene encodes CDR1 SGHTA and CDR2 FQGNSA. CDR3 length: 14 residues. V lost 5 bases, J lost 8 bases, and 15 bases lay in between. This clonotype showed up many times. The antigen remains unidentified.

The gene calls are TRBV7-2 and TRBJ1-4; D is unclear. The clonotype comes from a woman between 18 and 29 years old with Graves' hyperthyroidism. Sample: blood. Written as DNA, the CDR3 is TGTGCCAGCAGCCCGGGCCGGCGGCAAGAAAAACTGTTTTTT. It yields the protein CASSPGRRQEKLFF.